Each of the 5 T cell receptor beta chains below was sequenced from the same sample in a study of identical twins (dated by TCRdb to the mid-2010s). The library relied on 5' RACE. Sequencing used an Illumina HiSeq 2000. In TCRdb, the public reads were trimmed at Q25 with fastp and aligned with MiXCR, with productive beta chains retained. A single entry per CDR3 protein holds the most common genes and DNA from its merged rows. The sample records some 600,000 distinct CDR3 sequences, 7.1% of which are singletons. Together, the top ten hold 1.6% of the sample. This same sample was also part of a study on yellow fever vaccine responses in identical twins.

What was sequenced was PBMCs. The receptors were gathered from a woman aged 18 to 35 in good health.

The chain has TRBV7-9 and TRBJ2-7; D remains ambiguous. The V end was cut by 3 bases, the J end by 5 bases, with 8 bases between. Germline V gives CDR1 SEHNR, CDR2 FQNEAQ (reference sequence). The CDR3 sequence is 12 residues long. DNA for the CDR3: TGTGCCAGCAGCTTCGCCCCTGACGAGCAGTACGTC. Protein sequence: CASSFAPDEQYV.

The chain employs TRBV15 and TRBJ2-7; D may be TRBD2 (6 bases). V lost 0 bases and J lost 8, with 14 bases in between. CDR3 length equals 14 residues. CDR1 is LNHNV, CDR2 YYDKDF, per germline (reference sequence). CDR3 amino acids: CATSRDNSGVQQYF. The CDR3 region has the DNA TGTGCCACCAGCAGAGATAATTCGGGAGTGCAGCAGTACTTC.

There are many counts of this clonotype. The J gene is TRBJ2-7, the V gene TRBV3-1; TRBD1 is a possible D gene (6 bases). CDR1 and CDR2 (germline): LGHDT, YNNKEL (reference sequence). V lost 2 bases, J lost 3 bases, and 8 bases lay in between. This CDR3 is 13 amino acids long. The CDR3 nucleotides are TGTGCCAGCAGCCAATCGGACAGCTACGAGCAGTACTTC. Residues: CASSQSDSYEQYF.

This clonotype was recorded a few times. This sequence joins TRBV6-4 and TRBJ1-6; a weak D match, TRBD1 (6 bases). Germline CDR1 MRHNA, CDR2 SNTAGT. Trimming removed 5 bases at V and 7 bases at J, with 21 bases between. The CDR3 length is 17 residues. CDR3 DNA sequence: TGTGCCAGCAGTTCTTGGGAAAACAGGGTCCTAAATTCACCCCTCCACTTT. It codes for CASSSWENRVLNSPLHF.

The gene calls are TRBV12-3 or TRBV12-4 and TRBJ2-5; D may be TRBD1 or TRBD2 (6 bases each). The length of the CDR3 is 16 residues. The V end lost 3 bases, the J end lost 2 bases, and 16 bases lay between the germline ends. CDR3 loop: CASSFGGGGGQETQYF. CDR3 bases: TGTGCCAGCAGTTTCGGGGGCGGAGGGGGTCAAGAGACCCAGTACTTC.